A selection of T cell receptor beta chains follows, all from one sample in a study of T-cell memory formation after mild COVID-19. TCRdb redid the calling of the 5' RACE reads with MiXCR, one entry per CDR3 protein. The data show more than 250,000 distinct CDR3 sequences, roughly 15% seen once. The sequencing sample was made of PBMCs or a T cell subset sorted from them (not recorded which). These receptors were obtained from a man aged 18 to 35 who had mild COVID-19 (a few samples of this study predate the infection). Cell type and time point are not known. CDR3s include the opening cysteine and the closing phenylalanine or tryptophan. Each record gives: D gene, J gene, clone size, V gene, CDR3 protein, CDR3 DNA. The D gene is left open where the match is weak. Only some rows state a clone size, as once, few, many or a class for expanded clones.

- | TRBJ1-4 | - | TRBV20-1 | CSARAWGSVNEKLFF | TGCAGTGCTAGAGCCTGGGGCTCGGTTAATGAAAAACTGTTTTTT
TRBD1 | TRBJ1-1 | few | TRBV6-2/TRBV6-3 | CASSYTDRANTEAFF | TGTGCCAGCAGTTACACAGACAGGGCGAACACTGAAGCTTTCTTT
TRBD1 | TRBJ2-7 | - | TRBV20-1 | CSASGDRVSSYEQYF | TGCAGTGCTAGTGGGGACAGGGTGAGCTCCTACGAGCAGTACTTC
TRBD1 | TRBJ1-2 | many | TRBV9 | CASSVASRGGPSGYTF | TGTGCCAGCAGCGTAGCTTCGAGAGGGGGCCCTTCAGGCTACACCTTC
- | TRBJ2-3 | - | TRBV5-1 | CASRKQGEVTDTQYF | TGCGCCAGCAGAAAGCAGGGGGAGGTCACAGATACGCAGTATTTT
- | TRBJ1-6 | few | TRBV4-1 | CASSPGGGRVYNSPLHF | TGCGCCAGCAGCCCGGGGGGAGGGCGCGTCTACAATTCACCCCTCCACTTT
- | TRBJ2-7 | few | TRBV7-9 | CASSSTLRSYEQYF | TGTGCCAGCAGCTCGACCCTGAGGTCCTACGAGCAGTACTTC
- | TRBJ1-1 | few | TRBV4-1 | CASVGGAGEAFF | TGCGCCAGCGTCGGGGGTGCTGGGGAAGCTTTCTTT
- | TRBJ2-3 | few | TRBV5-6 | CASSPGHTDTQYF | TGTGCCAGCAGCCCGGGACACACAGATACGCAGTATTTT
- | TRBJ2-1 | few | TRBV11-2 | CASSSAGRVYNEQFF | TGTGCCAGCAGCTCAGCTGGGCGGGTTTACAATGAGCAGTTCTTC
TRBD2 | TRBJ2-1 | - | TRBV12-3/TRBV12-4 | CASSFRLGAGGQEQFF | TGTGCCAGCAGTTTTAGGTTGGGGGCGGGGGGGCAAGAGCAGTTCTTC
- | TRBJ2-4 | few | TRBV3-1 | CASSQGGGDIQYF | TGTGCCAGCAGCCAAGGAGGGGGTGACATTCAGTACTTC
- | TRBJ2-7 | few | TRBV20-1 | CSARGTYRSYEQYF | TGCAGTGCTAGAGGGACTTACCGCTCCTACGAGCAGTACTTC
- | TRBJ1-1 | - | TRBV4-1 | CASSYENTEAFF | TGCGCCAGCAGCTACGAAAACACTGAAGCTTTCTTT
- | TRBJ2-3 | - | TRBV20-1 | CSARGSARTRADTQYF | TGCAGTGCTAGAGGAAGTGCGAGGACAAGGGCAGATACGCAGTATTTT
TRBD2 | TRBJ2-1 | - | TRBV12-5 | CASGLVLSGGSYNEQFF | TGTGCTAGTGGTTTGGTACTATCCGGGGGGAGTTACAATGAGCAGTTCTTC
- | TRBJ1-2 | few | TRBV5-1 | CASSSRQDMNYGYTF | TGCGCCAGCAGCTCCAGACAGGACATGAACTATGGCTACACCTTC
TRBD1 | TRBJ2-7 | few | TRBV2 | CASLSGQVTYEQYF | TGTGCCAGCTTGTCGGGACAGGTCACCTACGAGCAGTACTTC
- | TRBJ1-2 | few | TRBV7-2 | CASSLAPGAGYTF | TGTGCCAGCAGCTTAGCGCCCGGGGCTGGCTACACCTTC
TRBD1 | TRBJ2-5 | - | TRBV11-2 | CASSQPTGRETQYF | TGTGCCAGCAGCCAACCGACAGGGCGAGAGACCCAGTACTTC
TRBD1 | TRBJ1-2 | few | TRBV2 | CASSVDRVEGYTF | TGTGCCAGCAGCGTCGACAGGGTGGAAGGCTACACCTTC
- | TRBJ2-5 | few | TRBV6-2/TRBV6-3 | CASTSRHQGRETQYF | TGTGCCAGCACGTCCCGTCACCAAGGACGAGAGACCCAGTACTTC
- | TRBJ2-6 | few | TRBV4-1 | CASSGTTFAGANVLTF | TGCGCCAGCAGCGGGACAACGTTTGCGGGGGCCAACGTCCTGACTTTC
TRBD1 | TRBJ2-1 | - | TRBV5-1 | CASSRQGHNEQFF | TGCGCCAGCTCTCGACAGGGACACAATGAGCAGTTCTTC
- | TRBJ1-2 | - | TRBV5-1 | CASSPRTSTNYGYTF | TGCGCCAGCAGCCCTCGGACAAGTACTAACTATGGCTACACCTTC
- | TRBJ1-2 | - | TRBV29-1 | CSVEWGLINYGYTF | TGCAGCGTTGAGTGGGGGCTTATTAACTATGGCTACACCTTC
TRBD2 | TRBJ2-7 | - | TRBV30 | CAWSAGGLRYEQYF | TGTGCCTGGAGTGCGGGGGGGCTTCGCTACGAGCAGTACTTC
- | TRBJ1-2 | - | TRBV3-1 | CASSQEGQDKGYTF | TGTGCCAGCAGCCAAGAAGGGCAGGATAAAGGCTACACCTTC
- | TRBJ1-2 | - | TRBV4-2 | CASSTTDNYGYTF | TGTGCCAGCAGTACTACGGATAACTATGGCTACACCTTC
- | TRBJ2-3 | - | TRBV12-3/TRBV12-4 | CATYGRGESTDTQYF | TGTGCCACCTATGGAAGGGGGGAAAGCACAGATACGCAGTATTTT
- | TRBJ1-1 | few | TRBV7-9 | CASRPGHSNGGMNTEAFF | TGTGCCAGCAGGCCGGGACATTCCAATGGGGGAATGAACACTGAAGCTTTCTTT
TRBD1 | TRBJ2-1 | - | TRBV29-1 | CSVAGQGARDEQFF | TGCAGCGTTGCAGGACAGGGGGCGAGGGATGAGCAGTTCTTC
- | TRBJ2-2 | - | TRBV7-6 | CASSLARHANTGELFF | TGTGCCAGCAGCTTAGCGCGGCACGCGAACACCGGGGAGCTGTTTTTT
- | TRBJ2-7 | few | TRBV12-3/TRBV12-4 | CASGSGPYEQYF | TGTGCCAGCGGTTCAGGACCCTACGAGCAGTACTTC
- | TRBJ2-7 | many | TRBV4-2 | CASSQEGVNSYEQYF | TGTGCCAGCAGCCAAGAGGGTGTAAACTCCTACGAGCAGTACTTC
- | TRBJ2-3 | - | TRBV4-1 | CASSQEFAPSPDTQYF | TGCGCCAGCAGCCAAGAGTTTGCCCCAAGTCCAGATACGCAGTATTTT
- | TRBJ1-2 | once | TRBV9 | CASSVEPGSNYGYTF | TGTGCCAGCAGCGTAGAACCGGGGTCAAACTATGGCTACACCTTC
TRBD1 | TRBJ2-6 | few | TRBV5-6 | CASSLQGNPGANVLTF | TGTGCCAGCAGCTTACAGGGGAACCCTGGGGCCAACGTCCTGACTTTC
- | TRBJ2-2 | many | TRBV7-8 | CASSTFEGENTGELFF | TGTGCCAGCAGCACCTTTGAGGGGGAGAACACCGGGGAGCTGTTTTTT
- | TRBJ1-2 | - | TRBV20-1 | CSAAGGVIYGYTF | TGCAGTGCAGCAGGAGGGGTGATCTATGGCTACACCTTC
TRBD1 | TRBJ2-4 | few | TRBV7-2 | CASSLGGGLQNIQYF | TGTGCCAGCAGCTTAGGAGGGGGCCTCCAAAACATTCAGTACTTC
TRBD1 | TRBJ1-2 | - | TRBV12-3/TRBV12-4 | CASSLGTGVYGYTF | TGTGCCAGCAGTTTAGGGACAGGGGTTTATGGCTACACCTTC